The 22 T cell receptor beta chains listed next were all sequenced from one sample in a study of T cell clones after liver transplantation. Sequencing was performed with immunoSEQ multiplex PCR; in TCRdb, only in-frame clones are kept and a portion is missing. Here the sample spans 20,000 to 30,000 clones, around two thirds being singletons. The sequences come from CD4+ T cells from blood, collected before liver transplant. These receptors were collected from a human donor who received a liver transplant.

The V call is TRBV6-1, the J call TRBJ2-7; 16 bases are a match to TRBD2. The V gene end was trimmed by 4 bases and the J gene end by 4 bases; junction bases not matched to a gene: 4. Germline-derived CDR1 and CDR2 are MNHNS and SASEGT. This CDR3 has 16 amino acids. CDR3 loop: CASSGPGLAGGYEQYF. The CDR3 nucleotides read TGTGCCAGCAGTGGCCCGGGACTAGCGGGGGGGTACGAGCAGTACTTC.

Here the CDR3 DNA reads TGTGCCAGCAGTGAAGCGCCGGTTGGGGGCTACACCTTC. This codes for CASSEAPVGGYTF. V and J are TRBV6-1 and TRBJ1-2; D call uncertain. Trimming removed 0 bases at V and 8 bases at J, with 10 bases between. Germline CDR1 MNHNS, CDR2 SASEGT. The CDR3 runs to 13 residues.

This clone was picked up a small number of times. This chain connects TRBV5-6 to TRBJ1-6; D may be TRBD1 (6 bases). The CDR3 runs to 14 residues. V shed 4 bases and J shed 8 bases, with 13 bases lying between them. The germline CDR1 and CDR2 sequences are SGHDT and YYEEEE. As DNA, the CDR3 is TGTGCCAGCAGCAGGGGACAAGGGGATTCACCCCTCCACTTT. Its protein product is CASSRGQGDSPLHF.

V is TRBV6-1 and J is TRBJ2-7; 7 bases align to TRBD1. Trimming cost V 5 bases and J 0 bases; bases outside gene matches: 1. Germline CDR1 MNHNS, CDR2 SASEGT. CDR3 length: 13 amino acids. In DNA, the CDR3 is TGTGCCAGCAGTTGGGACAGCTCCTACGAGCAGTACTTC. As protein: CASSWDSSYEQYF.

In its sample, this clone was seen a few times. This chain links TRBV6-5 with TRBJ2-3, with a weak D call TRBD1 (5 bases). Germline assignment: CDR1 MNHEY and CDR2 SVGAGI. V lost 6 bases to trimming and J lost 0 bases, with 7 bases between them. The CDR3 runs 13 residues. CDR3 bases: TGTGCCAGCAGGGGGCTGAGCACAGATACGCAGTATTTT. Translated, it gives CASRGLSTDTQYF.

CDR3 in amino acids: CASSIGNGVRGQNYGYTF. CDR3 in DNA: TGTGCCAGTAGTATAGGAAATGGGGTCAGGGGGCAGAACTATGGCTACACCTTC. The J gene is TRBJ1-2, the V gene TRBV19; 8 bases match TRBD1. Germline CDR1 is LNHDA and CDR2 is SQIVND (reference sequence). CDR3 size: 18 residues. Trimming removed 1 base from V and 2 bases from J; junction bases left unmatched: 12.

In regard to this clone: The sample has other DNA sequences that encode this CDR3 too. The CDR3 nucleotides are TGTGCCAGTAGTATACGGGACAAAAACACTGAAGCTTTCTTT. As protein: CASSIRDKNTEAFF. The chain links TRBV19 to TRBJ1-1; possible D gene TRBD1, 6 bases. Germline assignment: CDR1 LNHDA and CDR2 SQIVND (reference sequence). The CDR3 is 14 amino acids. V was clipped by 2 bases and J by 2 bases, with 9 bases between them.

This clone has just a few counts. The CDR3 nucleotides read TGTGCCAGCAGCTCGACAGAATCCACTGAAGCTTTCTTT. Protein product: CASSSTESTEAFF. This sequence joins TRBV11-2 and TRBJ1-1, with D perhaps matching TRBD1 (5 bases). CDR3 length: 13 amino acids. V was cut by 4 bases and J by 4 bases, with 10 bases left in between. Looked up from germline, CDR1 is SGHAT and CDR2 is FQNNGV.

This clone has more than one count but fewer than ten. The chain links TRBV29-1 to TRBJ2-5; D gene ambiguous. This CDR3 is 12 amino acids long. Between the trimmed V and J ends, which lost 6 bases and 2 bases, there was a span of 10 bases. Germline V lookup: CDR1 SQVTM, CDR2 ANQGSEA. DNA of the CDR3: TGCAGCGTCGTCCCGGTTCAAGAGACCCAGTACTTC. Protein: CSVVPVQETQYF.

The chain recombines TRBV30 with TRBJ2-7; D might be TRBD2 (6 bases). V gave up 2 bases and J gave up 7 bases, with 15 bases separating them. CDR1 is GTSNPN, CDR2 SVGIG, per germline (reference sequence). There are 13 residues in the CDR3. As DNA, the CDR3 is TGTGCCTGGAGTTTAGCGGCCGCCGGGGAGCAGTACTTC. It encodes CAWSLAAAGEQYF.

The chain recombines TRBV7-6 with TRBJ2-3; D uncertain. The CDR3 length is 13 residues. Germline-derived CDR1 and CDR2 are SGHVS and FNYEAQ. Trimming stripped 5 bases from V and 2 bases from J, with 8 bases between. CDR3 nucleotide sequence: TGTGCCAGCAGCCCCCAATCCACAGATACGCAGTATTTT. This translates into CASSPQSTDTQYF.

The chain links TRBV28 to TRBJ1-5; weak D call: TRBD1 (5 bases). The ends were cut back, 5 bases at V and 8 bases at J, with 19 bases in the middle. The CDR3 runs 15 residues. The germline CDR1 and CDR2 sequences are MDHEN and SYDVKM. CDR3 DNA sequence: TGTGCCAGCAGTACTCCCGGGACTTTTGGTGAGCCCCAGCATTTT. Protein: CASSTPGTFGEPQHF.

The chain couples TRBV6-6 to TRBJ1-2; D gene uncertain. V lost 8 bases, J lost 4 bases, and 14 bases lay in between. In germline, CDR1 is MNHNY, CDR2 SVGAGI (reference sequence). CDR3 size: 13 residues. In DNA form, the CDR3 reads TGTGCCAGCCTAGTAGACACGACCTATGGCTACACCTTC. Translation gives CASLVDTTYGYTF.

The chain joins TRBV9 to TRBJ2-3, with 8 positions matching TRBD2. J was trimmed by 5 bases and V by 0 bases; bases with no gene match: 8. Germline CDR1 is SGDLS and CDR2 is YYNGEE. CDR3 size: 16 residues. CDR3 sequence (DNA): TGTGCCAGCAGCGTAGGGGTTAGCGGGATCATAGATACGCAGTATTTT. This gives the protein CASSVGVSGIIDTQYF.

This chain connects TRBV21-1 to TRBJ1-3; the table's D call of TRBD1 was not tested on the DNA. TRBV21-1 is a pseudogene. The CDR3 extends over 13 amino acids. The CDR3 protein is CANRRGLGNTIYF. The CDR3 DNA reads TGTGCCAATCGGAGGGGGCTTGGAAACACCATATATTTT.

The CDR3 loop is CAWKEDSVGTDTQYF. The CDR3 bases are TGTGCCTGGAAGGAAGACTCCGTAGGTACAGATACGCAGTATTTT. V usage is TRBV30 and J usage is TRBJ2-3; the D is unclear. The CDR3 loop spans 15 amino acids. V dropped 4 bases and J dropped 3 bases, with 17 bases sitting between them. Germline CDR1 GTSNPN, CDR2 SVGIG (reference sequence).

The rearrangement joins TRBV5-8 to TRBJ1-5, with D tentatively TRBD1 (6 bases). Germline CDR1 and CDR2: SGHTS and YDEGEE. V gave up 0 bases and J gave up 3 bases, with 13 bases separating them. CDR3 size: 16 residues. The CDR3 nucleotides read TGTGCCAGCAGCTTGGCCCTGACAGGACTCAATCAGCCCCAGCATTTT. Encoded protein: CASSLALTGLNQPQHF.

This chain uses TRBV6-1 with TRBJ2-5; 16 bases match TRBD2. The CDR3 covers 21 residues. Per the germline V gene, CDR1 is MNHNS and CDR2 is SASEGT. With 2 bases clipped from V and 4 bases from J, the junction kept 16 bases outside the gene matches. The CDR3 loop is CASSELPGLAGGPTAAETQYF. CDR3 in DNA: TGTGCCAGCAGTGAACTTCCGGGACTAGCGGGAGGGCCGACTGCGGCAGAGACCCAGTACTTC.

The V and J genes are TRBV15 and TRBJ2-2; D is perhaps TRBD1 (6 bases). V shed 2 bases and J shed 1 base, with 14 bases lying between them. The CDR3 runs to 17 residues. Per the germline V gene, CDR1 is LNHNV and CDR2 is YYDKDF (reference sequence). The chain's CDR3 is CATSRPSGQRNTGELFF. The CDR3 coding sequence is TGTGCCACCAGCAGACCTTCGGGACAAAGGAACACCGGGGAGCTGTTTTTT.

The chain joins TRBV30 to TRBJ2-7, with 8 bases lining up with TRBD1. The germline V gene encodes CDR1 GTSNPN and CDR2 SVGIG (reference sequence). The V segment lost 0 bases and the J segment 8 bases; nucleotides outside the gene matches: 6. CDR3 length equals 13 residues. The CDR3 DNA reads TGTGCCTGGAGTGTTCAGGGGGCTTCCAAGCAGTACTTC. Translating gives CAWSVQGASKQYF.

The chain links TRBV19 to TRBJ1-2; 9 bases map to TRBD1. CDR3 length: 16 amino acids. The V segment lost 7 bases and the J segment 9 bases; nucleotides outside the gene matches: 18. Per germline, CDR1 LNHDA and CDR2 SQIVND (reference sequence). The CDR3 sequence is CASNNWTGANFNSYTF. In DNA, the CDR3 is TGTGCCAGTAATAACTGGACAGGGGCGAATTTTAACAGCTACACCTTC.

V gene TRBV28 combines with J gene TRBJ2-5, with 8 bases aligning to TRBD1. Germline assignment: CDR1 MDHEN and CDR2 SYDVKM. There are 14 residues in the CDR3. J was trimmed by 5 bases and V by 3 bases; bases with no gene match: 5. CDR3 in DNA: TGTGCCAGCAGTTTCGGACAGGGTCGGGAGACCCAGTACTTC. Translating it yields CASSFGQGRETQYF.